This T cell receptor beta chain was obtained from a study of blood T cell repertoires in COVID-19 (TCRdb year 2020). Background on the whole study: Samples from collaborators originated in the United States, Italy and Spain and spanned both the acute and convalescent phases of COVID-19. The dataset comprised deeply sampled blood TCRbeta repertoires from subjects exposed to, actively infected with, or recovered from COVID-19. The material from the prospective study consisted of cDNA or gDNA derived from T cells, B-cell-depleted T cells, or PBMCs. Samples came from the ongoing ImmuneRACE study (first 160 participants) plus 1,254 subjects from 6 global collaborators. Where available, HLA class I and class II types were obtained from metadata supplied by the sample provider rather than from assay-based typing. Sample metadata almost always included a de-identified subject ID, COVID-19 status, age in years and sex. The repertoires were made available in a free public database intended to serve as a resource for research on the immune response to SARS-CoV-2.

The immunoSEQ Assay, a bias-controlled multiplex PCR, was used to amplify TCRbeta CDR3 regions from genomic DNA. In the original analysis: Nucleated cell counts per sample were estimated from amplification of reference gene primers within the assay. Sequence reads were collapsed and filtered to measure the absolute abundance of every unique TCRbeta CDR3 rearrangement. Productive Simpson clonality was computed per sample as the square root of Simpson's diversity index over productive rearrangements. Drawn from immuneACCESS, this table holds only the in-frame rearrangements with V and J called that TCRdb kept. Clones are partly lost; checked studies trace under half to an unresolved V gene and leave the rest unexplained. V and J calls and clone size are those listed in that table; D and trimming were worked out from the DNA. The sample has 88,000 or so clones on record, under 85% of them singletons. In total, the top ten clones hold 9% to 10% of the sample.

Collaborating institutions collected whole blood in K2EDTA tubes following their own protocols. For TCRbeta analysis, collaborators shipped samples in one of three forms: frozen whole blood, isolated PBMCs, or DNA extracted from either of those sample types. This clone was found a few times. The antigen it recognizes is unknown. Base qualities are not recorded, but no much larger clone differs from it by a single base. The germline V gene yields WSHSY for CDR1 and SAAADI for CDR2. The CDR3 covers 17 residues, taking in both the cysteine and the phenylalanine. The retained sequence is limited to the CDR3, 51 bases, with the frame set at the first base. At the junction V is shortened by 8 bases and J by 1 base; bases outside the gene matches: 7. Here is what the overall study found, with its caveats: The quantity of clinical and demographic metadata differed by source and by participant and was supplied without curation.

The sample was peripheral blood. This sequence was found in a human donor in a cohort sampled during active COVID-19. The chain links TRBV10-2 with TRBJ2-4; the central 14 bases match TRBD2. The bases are TGCGCCAGCGGACTAGCGGGAGGAGGGTGGGCCAAAAACATTCAGTACTTC. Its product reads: CASGLAGGGWAKNIQYF.